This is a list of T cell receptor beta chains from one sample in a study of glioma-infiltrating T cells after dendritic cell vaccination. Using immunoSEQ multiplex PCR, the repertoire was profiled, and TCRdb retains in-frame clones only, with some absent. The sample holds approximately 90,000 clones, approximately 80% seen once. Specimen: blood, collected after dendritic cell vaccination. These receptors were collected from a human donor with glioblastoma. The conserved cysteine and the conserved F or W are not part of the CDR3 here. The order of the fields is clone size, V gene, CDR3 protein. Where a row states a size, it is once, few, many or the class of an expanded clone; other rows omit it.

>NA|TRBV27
ASSLSGREKLF
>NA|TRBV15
ATSRGGTPTNSNQPQH
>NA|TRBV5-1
ASSFPGGDTQY
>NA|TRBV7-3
ASSLRQGVTEAF
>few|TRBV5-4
ASSPGGSGLLNEQF
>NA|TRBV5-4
ASSYNRGGTDTQY
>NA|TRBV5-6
ASSSRQTSGLNNEQF
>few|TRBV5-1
ASSLQGPRETQY
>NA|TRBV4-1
ASSQEPRLGAETQY
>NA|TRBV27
ASSTTQGRGYT
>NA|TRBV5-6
ASSQGLAGVNEQF
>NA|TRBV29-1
SVGLAGGPVHEQF
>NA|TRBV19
ASSIGTFGYT
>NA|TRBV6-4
ASSDSETSGGSTQY
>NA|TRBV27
ATNSGSGRAGSYNEQF
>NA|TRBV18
ASSPLSAGELF
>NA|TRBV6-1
ASGGSASGANVLT
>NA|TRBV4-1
ASSQDSQGWNIQY
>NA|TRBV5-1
ASSLEQANNEQF
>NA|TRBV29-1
SVSDRGRELF
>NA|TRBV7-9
ASSLGPTGDDYGYT
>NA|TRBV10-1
ASTGTLQGADTQY
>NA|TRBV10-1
ASSAQPNYGYT
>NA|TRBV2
ASSEGGGEKLF
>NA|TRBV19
ASTEKRQGMDYGYT
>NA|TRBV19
ASSIYGRQGGAF
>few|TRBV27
ASSLGGADNQPQH
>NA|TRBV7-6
ASSLGSVGRGYNEQF
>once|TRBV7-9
ASSLGTVNEKLF
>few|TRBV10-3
AITQGTLMGQETQY
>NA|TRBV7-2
ASSAQQGPTEAF
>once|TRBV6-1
AGHPTGINYGYT
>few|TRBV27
ASSSSSYNEQF
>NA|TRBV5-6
ASSLGLTGRGQPQH
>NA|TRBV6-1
ASFRGGDGYT
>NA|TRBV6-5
ASSYAQNSNQPQH
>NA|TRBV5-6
ASSPDSYGYT
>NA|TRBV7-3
ASSSSEGSRPGELF
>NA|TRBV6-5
ASSSRQGGVTEAF
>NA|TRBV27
ASSFSRPPTGELF
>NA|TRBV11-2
ASSSQGFYGYT
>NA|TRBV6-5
ASSYDAGAEKLF
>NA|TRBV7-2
ASSLGSGGQPQH
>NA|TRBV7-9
ASSNRLRQGGYGYT
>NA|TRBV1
TSSRGLGKETQY
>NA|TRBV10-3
AISVRDTEAF
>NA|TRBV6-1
ASSLYREAF
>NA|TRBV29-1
SVEKLVNEQF
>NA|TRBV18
ASSPPSGEKTQY